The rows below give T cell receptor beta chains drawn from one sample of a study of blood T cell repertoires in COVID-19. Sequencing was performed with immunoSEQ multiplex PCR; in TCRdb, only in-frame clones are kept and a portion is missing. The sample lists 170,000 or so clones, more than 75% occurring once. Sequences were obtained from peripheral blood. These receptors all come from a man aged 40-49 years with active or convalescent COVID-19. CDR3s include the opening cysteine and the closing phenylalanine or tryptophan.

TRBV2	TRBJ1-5	CASSYGRSSNQPQHF
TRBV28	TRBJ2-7	CASFRAPPYEQYF
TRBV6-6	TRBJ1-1	CASSSPQGRSTEAFF
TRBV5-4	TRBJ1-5	CASSFWRQVQNQPQHF
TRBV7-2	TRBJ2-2	CASSLSGANTGELFF
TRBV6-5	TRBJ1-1	CASKNGDTLNTEAFF
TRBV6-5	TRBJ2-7	CASSYSYVTTYEQYF
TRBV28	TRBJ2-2	CASIEENTGELFF
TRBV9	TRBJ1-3	CASSPTTGGSSSGNTIYF
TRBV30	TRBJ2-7	CAWGGRQGEQYF
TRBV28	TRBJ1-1	CASRLGTYTEAFF
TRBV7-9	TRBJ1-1	CASIDRGVSEAFF
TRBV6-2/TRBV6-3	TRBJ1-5	CASSSQTGIGEQPQHF
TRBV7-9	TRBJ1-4	CASSLGGVMDEKLFF
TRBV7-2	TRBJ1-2	CASSTNRGDGYTF
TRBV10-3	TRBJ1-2	CAISDGTVAGYTF
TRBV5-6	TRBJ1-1	CASRPLRSADTEAFF
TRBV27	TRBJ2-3	CASTPVPSTDTQYF
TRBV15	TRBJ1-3	CATSSRRTISGNTIYF
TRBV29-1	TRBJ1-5	CSVRLDGGSYQPQHF
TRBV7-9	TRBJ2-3	CASSLSLGGGPDTQYF
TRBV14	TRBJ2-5	CASSQGPLAGSQETQYF
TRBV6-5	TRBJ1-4	CASSLDATNEKLFF
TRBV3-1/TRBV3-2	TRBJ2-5	CASSRILSGGTETQYF
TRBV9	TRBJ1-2	CASRAMDGYTF
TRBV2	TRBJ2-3	CASYYPDTDTQYF
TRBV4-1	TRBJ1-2	CASSQTQAHTSAVGYTF
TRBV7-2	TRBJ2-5	CASSAPGQETQYF
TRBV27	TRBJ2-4	CASSPGNIQYF
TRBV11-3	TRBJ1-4	CASSPSPGGNEKLFF
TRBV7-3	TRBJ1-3	CASSLTGAGNTIYF
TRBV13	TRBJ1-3	CASSLTSGTFSGNTIYF
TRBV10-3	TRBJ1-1	CAIRGLRNTEAFF
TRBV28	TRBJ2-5	CASSLMSLAGETQYF
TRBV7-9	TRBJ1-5	CASSFGADNQPQHF
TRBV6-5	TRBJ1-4	CASSDPGQRNEKLFF
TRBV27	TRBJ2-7	CASSFYSSYEQYF